These T cell receptor beta chains were read from a single sample in a study of OX40 agonist ivuxolimab in advanced cancers. Sequencing used immunoSEQ multiplex PCR; TCRdb keeps in-frame clones, though not all of them. The sample consists of about 16,000 clones, 70% to 90% of them appearing once. The sample in question was CD4+ or CD8+ T cells sorted from blood, obtained in a trial of the OX40 agonist ivuxolimab. Source of these receptors: an adult with an advanced solid tumor such as melanoma, head and neck, liver or kidney cancer. Both conserved end residues are part of each CDR3. The order of the fields is V gene, CDR3 length, D gene, J gene, clone size, CDR3 DNA, CDR3 protein. The D gene is left open where the match is weak. Only part of the rows carry a size: once, few, many, or a class if the clone is expanded.

v_call: TRBV21-1; cdr3_length: 17; d_call: -; j_call: TRBJ2-3; clone_size: -; cdr3_nt: TGTGCCAGCAGCAAGAGGCGAGCGGGGGACTTGGGGGATACGCAGTATTTT; cdr3_aa: CASSKRRAGDLGDTQYF
v_call: TRBV6-5; cdr3_length: 13; d_call: TRBD1; j_call: TRBJ1-4; clone_size: -; cdr3_nt: TGTGCCAGCGGAACAGGGGTCAGAGAAAAACTGTTTTTT; cdr3_aa: CASGTGVREKLFF
v_call: TRBV5-1; cdr3_length: 16; d_call: TRBD2; j_call: TRBJ2-7; clone_size: few; cdr3_nt: TGCGCCAGCAGCTTGGGGCCTAGCGGATACTCCTACGAGCAGTACTTC; cdr3_aa: CASSLGPSGYSYEQYF
v_call: TRBV5-3; cdr3_length: 15; d_call: -; j_call: TRBJ2-5; clone_size: once; cdr3_nt: TGCGCCAGCAGCTTGGCTAGCCCGTACCAAGAGACCCAGTACTTC; cdr3_aa: CASSLASPYQETQYF
v_call: TRBV7-2; cdr3_length: 14; d_call: -; j_call: TRBJ2-7; clone_size: -; cdr3_nt: TGTGCCAGCAGCTTAGCGCTAGTGAACTACGAGCAGTACTTC; cdr3_aa: CASSLALVNYEQYF
v_call: TRBV6-6; cdr3_length: 15; d_call: -; j_call: TRBJ1-6; clone_size: -; cdr3_nt: TGTGCCAGCAGTTACGGGGGGGTCCAGGGATCACCCCTCCACTTT; cdr3_aa: CASSYGGVQGSPLHF
v_call: TRBV13; cdr3_length: 16; d_call: TRBD1; j_call: TRBJ2-7; clone_size: -; cdr3_nt: TGTGCCAGCAGCCCCGGGACAGGGGTATCCGGCTACGAGCAGTACTTC; cdr3_aa: CASSPGTGVSGYEQYF
v_call: TRBV5-8; cdr3_length: 17; d_call: -; j_call: TRBJ2-2; clone_size: -; cdr3_nt: TGTGCCAGCAGCTTGGCCCTCAGGGGCCGGAACACCGGGGAGCTGTTTTTT; cdr3_aa: CASSLALRGRNTGELFF
v_call: TRBV2; cdr3_length: 13; d_call: -; j_call: TRBJ2-5; clone_size: -; cdr3_nt: TGTGCCAGCAGTGAACCGGGACGAGAGACCCAGTACTTC; cdr3_aa: CASSEPGRETQYF
v_call: TRBV19; cdr3_length: 16; d_call: -; j_call: TRBJ2-3; clone_size: -; cdr3_nt: TGTGCCAGTAGTATAGGACCGGGAGTGAAATCAGATACGCAGTATTTT; cdr3_aa: CASSIGPGVKSDTQYF
v_call: TRBV18; cdr3_length: 13; d_call: -; j_call: TRBJ1-1; clone_size: -; cdr3_nt: TGTGCCAGCTCACCAGACGAGGGGACTGAAGCTTTCTTT; cdr3_aa: CASSPDEGTEAFF
v_call: TRBV11-2; cdr3_length: 11; d_call: -; j_call: TRBJ2-2; clone_size: once; cdr3_nt: TGTGCCAGCAGCTTAGACGGGGAGCTGTTTTTT; cdr3_aa: CASSLDGELFF
v_call: TRBV7-2; cdr3_length: 14; d_call: -; j_call: TRBJ1-2; clone_size: -; cdr3_nt: TGTGCCAGCAGCTCAGCTGCAGGTGACTATGGCTACACCTTC; cdr3_aa: CASSSAAGDYGYTF
v_call: TRBV5-1; cdr3_length: 13; d_call: -; j_call: TRBJ2-5; clone_size: -; cdr3_nt: TGCGCCAGCAGCCCCGGTACGACGGAGACCCAGTACTTC; cdr3_aa: CASSPGTTETQYF
v_call: TRBV11-1; cdr3_length: 13; d_call: -; j_call: TRBJ1-5; clone_size: -; cdr3_nt: TGTGCCAGCAGCTTGACACAGGGTTCGCCCCAGCATTTT; cdr3_aa: CASSLTQGSPQHF
v_call: TRBV15; cdr3_length: 11; d_call: -; j_call: TRBJ1-2; clone_size: -; cdr3_nt: TGTGCCACCAGCCGGGATCGCCGCTACACCTTC; cdr3_aa: CATSRDRRYTF
v_call: TRBV23-1; cdr3_length: 13; d_call: -; j_call: TRBJ2-1; clone_size: -; cdr3_nt: TGCGCCAGCAGCCTCGACAGTCCCCATGAGCAGTTCTTC; cdr3_aa: CASSLDSPHEQFF
v_call: TRBV9; cdr3_length: 14; d_call: -; j_call: TRBJ2-7; clone_size: -; cdr3_nt: TGTGCCAGCAGTAAACCGGGACCAGAGTACGAGCAGTACTTC; cdr3_aa: CASSKPGPEYEQYF
v_call: TRBV7-8; cdr3_length: 12; d_call: -; j_call: TRBJ2-7; clone_size: -; cdr3_nt: TGTGCCAGCAGCCCCTACTCCTACGAGCAGTACTTC; cdr3_aa: CASSPYSYEQYF
v_call: TRBV18; cdr3_length: 13; d_call: -; j_call: TRBJ2-2; clone_size: -; cdr3_nt: TGTGCCAGCTCACCTACTAGCACCGGGGAGCTGTTTTTT; cdr3_aa: CASSPTSTGELFF
v_call: TRBV2; cdr3_length: 14; d_call: -; j_call: TRBJ1-2; clone_size: -; cdr3_nt: TGTGCCAGCCTCCGCCGGACAGAGAACTATGGCTACACCTTC; cdr3_aa: CASLRRTENYGYTF
v_call: TRBV5-1; cdr3_length: 18; d_call: TRBD1; j_call: TRBJ2-2; clone_size: -; cdr3_nt: TGCGCCAGCAGCTTTGTAGGTATAGGACAGGAGAACACCGGGGAGCTGTTTTTT; cdr3_aa: CASSFVGIGQENTGELFF
v_call: TRBV11-2; cdr3_length: 15; d_call: -; j_call: TRBJ2-1; clone_size: -; cdr3_nt: TGTGCCAGCAGCTTCCAGCGGAGCAACTACAATGAGCAGTTCTTC; cdr3_aa: CASSFQRSNYNEQFF
v_call: TRBV7-6; cdr3_length: 15; d_call: TRBD1; j_call: TRBJ2-7; clone_size: -; cdr3_nt: TGTGCCAGCAGCTTAACCGACAGGGGCGTTTACGAGCAGTACTTC; cdr3_aa: CASSLTDRGVYEQYF
v_call: TRBV7-2; cdr3_length: 14; d_call: TRBD2; j_call: TRBJ2-7; clone_size: few; cdr3_nt: TGTGCCAGCAGCTCCCGGGGTAGCGGGGGCGAGCAGTACTTC; cdr3_aa: CASSSRGSGGEQYF
v_call: TRBV6-1; cdr3_length: 14; d_call: -; j_call: TRBJ1-2; clone_size: -; cdr3_nt: TGTGCCAGCAGTGAAGCTGGGTTTGTCTATGGCTACACCTTC; cdr3_aa: CASSEAGFVYGYTF
v_call: TRBV11-2; cdr3_length: 13; d_call: -; j_call: TRBJ2-1; clone_size: -; cdr3_nt: TGTGCCAGCAGCTTATTAGTGAACAATGAGCAGTTCTTC; cdr3_aa: CASSLLVNNEQFF
v_call: TRBV6-5; cdr3_length: 14; d_call: TRBD1; j_call: TRBJ1-5; clone_size: few; cdr3_nt: TGTGCCAGCAGGGCCGGGACAGTCAATCAGCCCCAGCATTTT; cdr3_aa: CASRAGTVNQPQHF
v_call: TRBV4-2; cdr3_length: 16; d_call: TRBD1; j_call: TRBJ2-1; clone_size: -; cdr3_nt: TGTGCCAGCAGCCAAGTGTCAGGGGGCTATATCAATGAGCAGTTCTTC; cdr3_aa: CASSQVSGGYINEQFF
v_call: TRBV6-5; cdr3_length: 15; d_call: -; j_call: TRBJ1-3; clone_size: -; cdr3_nt: TGTGCCAGCAGTCTAACAGGGTTCTCTGGAAACACCATATATTTT; cdr3_aa: CASSLTGFSGNTIYF
v_call: TRBV25-1; cdr3_length: 11; d_call: -; j_call: TRBJ2-4; clone_size: -; cdr3_nt: TGTGCCAGCAGTGCTAAAAACATTCAGTACTTC; cdr3_aa: CASSAKNIQYF